A selection of T cell receptor beta chains follows, all from one sample in a study of blood T cell repertoires in COVID-19. Generated by immunoSEQ multiplex PCR, the TCRdb table keeps only in-frame clones and is missing some. The data contain 200,000 to 250,000 clones, around nine tenths of them singletons. Material: peripheral blood. The receptors come from a woman aged 55-70 years with acute or convalescent COVID-19. Both conserved end residues are part of each CDR3.

V,J,CDR3
TRBV10-2,TRBJ1-1,CASSESAGTEAFF
TRBV3-1/TRBV3-2,TRBJ2-5,CASSQGSGGARETQYF
TRBV11-3,TRBJ2-7,CASSPSGGDTYEQYF
TRBV3-1/TRBV3-2,TRBJ1-4,CASSSMREQGGEKLFF
TRBV6-5,TRBJ1-1,CASSPQGARTEAFF
TRBV6-2/TRBV6-3,TRBJ2-1,CASSHQGYVNEQFF
TRBV12-3/TRBV12-4,TRBJ1-2,CASSLGQAGGYTF
TRBV30,TRBJ1-3,CAWSPGTASGNTIYF
TRBV10-3,TRBJ2-7,CAISASESYRDNPYEQYF
TRBV4-1,TRBJ1-1,CASSQDWSRNTEAFF
TRBV30,TRBJ2-7,CASTGGGLPAEQYF
TRBV6-5,TRBJ2-6,CAIDISGANVLTF
TRBV6-2/TRBV6-3,TRBJ2-6,CASSYSQGSLLSGANVLTF
TRBV5-1,TRBJ1-4,CASSERGSEKLFF
TRBV6-2/TRBV6-3,TRBJ1-5,CASSLFGTGSSANQPQHF
TRBV3-1/TRBV3-2,TRBJ2-4,CASSQDWQGSIQYF
TRBV2,TRBJ2-3,CASRDGLFTDTQYF
TRBV7-9,TRBJ2-3,CASSPGGLPTDTQYF
TRBV10-2,TRBJ1-1,CAGSVGAWGNTEAFF
TRBV4-2,TRBJ1-1,CASSPIPGQANTEAFF
TRBV6-5,TRBJ1-2,CASAERVRGYTF
TRBV4-3,TRBJ2-1,CASSQEGGLAGGSDEQFF
TRBV15,TRBJ2-1,CATSRDQGVWQFF
TRBV7-9,TRBJ2-5,CASSFKQGNQETQYF
TRBV28,TRBJ2-7,CASSFLRNRASSYEQYF
TRBV6-5,TRBJ2-5,CASRTVQETQYF
TRBV2,TRBJ1-1,CASSTDRGYTEAFF
TRBV3-1/TRBV3-2,TRBJ1-2,CASSPRSAGEGYTF
TRBV19,TRBJ2-7,CASSIGGGTTSYEQYF
TRBV18,TRBJ1-1,CASSPQGKNTEAFF
TRBV16,TRBJ2-1,CASSQSRDRGLYNEQFF
TRBV5-8,TRBJ2-1,CASSLGGGRASYNEQFF
TRBV5-1,TRBJ2-4,CASSRTSGGPKSKNIQYF
TRBV5-1,TRBJ1-3,CASSLAGTGSGNTIYF
TRBV7-2,TRBJ2-7,CASSLRGLAGLVSYEQYF
TRBV4-1,TRBJ1-6,CASSQEARDYSPLHF
TRBV7-9,TRBJ1-4,CASSLAVGRQVSSEKLFF
TRBV5-1,TRBJ2-3,CASSLAGGTPGTQYF
TRBV15,TRBJ2-3,CATSRGGGGHTDTQYF
TRBV28,TRBJ1-2,CASSLGGTGAGYTF
TRBV5-1,TRBJ1-4,CASSLQGPEKLFF
TRBV18,TRBJ2-7,CASSPLPGGGRGYEQYF
TRBV3-1/TRBV3-2,TRBJ1-2,CASSQSERGYTF
TRBV5-1,TRBJ2-7,CASSLGPAGYDNEQYF
TRBV29-1,TRBJ1-4,CSVGDRGRGEKLFF
TRBV4-2,TRBJ1-2,CASSQDETGYGYTF
TRBV30,TRBJ1-1,CAWSVTGGNTEAFF
TRBV28,TRBJ2-6,CASRHRFGANVLTF